Listed below are T cell receptor beta chains from one sample, sequenced in a study of T cells in Graves' hyperthyroidism and ophthalmopathy. One entry per CDR3 protein, called by TCRdb with MiXCR from the multiplex PCR reads. The top ten clones hold over 15% of a sample with roughly 500,000 distinct CDR3 sequences, about 45% of them seen once. Input material: peripheral blood or thyroid tissue (not recorded which). Source of these receptors: an adult woman with Graves' disease, either hyperthyroidism or ophthalmopathy (not recorded which). CDR3s include the opening cysteine and the closing phenylalanine or tryptophan. The D gene is left open where the match is weak. Rows may omit the clone size; those that give it use once, few, many or a size class.

TRBJ1-2 TRBD1 TRBV5-1 NA CASRGQGSNGYTF TGCGCCAGCCGGGGACAGGGATCGAATGGCTACACCTTC
TRBJ2-5 TRBD1 TRBV20-1 NA CSATIRGLQETQYF TGCAGTGCCACGATAAGGGGGCTCCAAGAGACCCAGTACTTC
TRBJ1-1 TRBD1 TRBV3-1 many CASSRQGHTEAFF TGTGCCAGCAGCCGACAGGGTCACACTGAAGCTTTCTTT
TRBJ1-2 NA TRBV19 NA CASSFSLAEYGYTF TGTGCCAGTAGCTTCAGCCTAGCGGAGTACGGCTACACCTTC
TRBJ2-7 NA TRBV27 many CASSLFGTHEQYF TGTGCCAGCAGTTTATTTGGGACTCATGAGCAGTACTTC
TRBJ2-5 NA TRBV20-1 NA CSASPGPSRGETQYF TGCAGTGCTAGTCCTGGACCCTCGCGGGGAGAGACCCAGTACTTC
TRBJ1-2 NA TRBV20-1 few CSARAASLNYGYTF TGCAGTGCTAGAGCGGCCAGCCTTAACTATGGCTACACCTTC
TRBJ2-5 NA TRBV11-2 NA CASSGHGETQYF TGTGCCAGCAGTGGACACGGAGAGACCCAGTACTTC
TRBJ1-5 NA TRBV20-1 many CSARRQYSNQPQHF TGCAGTGCTAGACGTCAGTATAGCAATCAGCCCCAGCATTTT
TRBJ2-7 NA TRBV15 NA CATKGDGYEQYF TGTGCCACCAAGGGGGATGGGTACGAGCAGTACTTC
TRBJ2-5 NA TRBV20-1 NA CSAPGGETQYF TGCAGTGCTCCTGGGGGGGAGACCCAGTACTTC
TRBJ2-7 NA TRBV6-4 NA CASSDSTGSTYEQYF TGTGCCAGCAGTGACTCGACGGGATCTACCTACGAGCAGTACTTC
TRBJ1-2 NA TRBV29-1 few CSVDHGDISNYGYTF TGCAGCGTTGACCACGGGGACATAAGTAACTATGGCTACACCTTC
TRBJ1-2 NA TRBV9 NA CASSVLPIGNTF TGTGCCAGCAGCGTACTCCCTATTGGAAACACCTTC
TRBJ1-1 TRBD1 TRBV2 many CASRDIQGAGEAFF TGTGCCAGCCGCGACATTCAGGGGGCTGGTGAAGCTTTCTTT